This T cell receptor (beta chain) was recorded in a study of T cells in Graves' hyperthyroidism and ophthalmopathy (dated by TCRdb to about 2019). About the investigation overall: Peripheral blood was sampled at the time of initial diagnosis, prior to any treatment. Thyroid tissue and blood T-cell repertoires from six Graves' hyperthyroidism patients were also compared in the study. An independent validation cohort of fewer than 20 hyperthyroidism patients and approximately 17 patients who later progressed to ophthalmopathy tested prospective prediction of ophthalmopathy. To identify distinguishing TCR V-J signatures, a discovery cohort of around 100 patients was used, comprising some 43 with Graves' ophthalmopathy and about 59 with stable Graves' hyperthyroidism. TCR Vbeta CDR3 sequencing of 120 to 150 peripheral blood samples (over 40 ophthalmopathy, around 80 hyperthyroidism and 17 progressor patients) is reported in the paper. After blood sampling, hyperthyroidism patients were treated with methimazole at a starting dose of 30 mg daily, and ophthalmopathy patients were treated with high-dose intravenous methylprednisolone. The 90 to 100 discovery patients were randomly divided into training and test sets at a 7:3 ratio. What the authors observed across the whole study: No statistical method was used to set the sample size in advance, and investigators knew the group allocation. A model built on a 13 V-J signature distinguished ophthalmopathy from stable hyperthyroidism, reaching around 87% sensitivity and under 84% specificity in cross-validation and 80%/75% in testing. Most expanded thyroid clonotypes (frequency above 0.001) were also detected in blood, suggesting blood repertoires may reflect thyroid immune responses. In validation, the model predicted progression to ophthalmopathy with just under 71% sensitivity and approximately 74% specificity, a median of 6.5 months before onset.

V drops 1 base and J drops 4 bases, leaving 11 bases in between. The germline V gene (reference sequence) gives CDR1 as LNHDA and CDR2 as SQIVND. Including the terminal cysteine and phenylalanine, the CDR3 comprises 15 residues. The DNA shown is the 45-base CDR3, in frame from base 1. Stable Graves' hyperthyroidism was defined as no progression to ophthalmopathy during 18 months of follow-up. Hyperthyroidism patients were aged 18 to 65 years and newly diagnosed, with disease duration of less than 2 months. Any patient with an uncontrolled infection, another autoimmune disease, pregnancy or lactation was excluded. Diagnoses were based on clinical symptoms, serum thyroxine and TRAb, thyroid ultrasound and orbital computed tomography. PBMCs were separated from roughly 10 ml of fresh peripheral blood using Ficoll-Paque density gradient centrifugation. Total RNA was extracted with Trizol reagent, and quality was checked on an Agilent 2100 Bioanalyzer.

On this clonotype itself: Its recognized antigen is unknown. No qualities accompany the bases; no much larger clone lies one base away.

Amplification of TCR beta CDR3 regions was carried out from RNA transcripts. The first round of RT-PCR for the TCR CDR3 was performed with the HTBI primer set and the Qiagen OneStep RT-PCR kit. Libraries were constructed in a second round of multiplex PCR, after which size selection and purification were performed. Sequencing of the libraries was done on an Illumina HiSeq2000 using paired-end 100 bp reads. The authors processed their data as follows. SOAPnuke was used to process the raw data, with reads discarded if the reads contained adapters or uncalled bases, had a mean Phred below 15, or lacked an exact constant-primer or identifier match. High-quality paired reads were merged with COPE v1.2.5, and unique nucleotide sequences were defined as clonotypes. MiTCR v1.1 was used to align the clonotypes against IMGT TRBV, TRBD and TRBJ reference segments. The analysis was restricted to V-J combinations with a frequency above 0.0001, which together covered 99% to 99.2% of the repertoires. The TCS score was defined as F50 (clonal expansion) divided by E x V (chaos), with BLOSUM62-based TCRdist calculated between CDR3 peptides within each V-J. Welch's t-statistics and random forest reduced 514 V-J features to 10 to 15, which were used in a naive Bayes classifier (R e1071). TCRdb reprocessed the public reads (quality trimming at Q25 with fastp, clone calling with MiXCR) and kept in-frame beta chains. A single entry per CDR3 protein holds the most common genes and DNA from its merged rows. TCRdb's processing, not the authors' own work, is the source of the V and J calls. The sample records a few hundred thousand distinct CDR3 sequences, about 15% of which are singletons. Around a third of the sample rests with the top ten.

This chain joins TRBV19 to TRBJ1-5; the D gene is possibly TRBD1, with 5 bases matching. The sample consisted of blood. This sequence was found in a woman aged 30 to 39 with Graves' hyperthyroidism. The CDR3 loop reads CASSIGGQGNQPQHF. Here is the DNA: TGTGCCAGTAGTATAGGTGGTCAGGGTAATCAGCCCCAGCATTTT.